A selection of T cell receptor beta chains follows, all from one sample in a study of blood T cell repertoires in COVID-19. Some clones are missing from TCRdb's copy, which holds only in-frame ones; the method was immunoSEQ multiplex PCR. This sample has about 200,000 clones; 80% occur once, and the top ten carry about 7%. The material sequenced was peripheral blood. These receptors originate from a man aged 60-69 years with acute or convalescent COVID-19. Both conserved end residues are part of each CDR3. Fields, in order: clone size, D gene, V gene, J gene, CDR3 protein, CDR3 DNA. D genes are given only for firm matches. Clone size appears in some rows only: once, few, many, or a class for an expanded clone.

size: NA
D: NA
V: TRBV19
J: TRBJ1-5
CDR3: CASSAAPGYQPQHF
DNA: TGTGCCAGTTCCGCGGCCCCCGGGTATCAGCCCCAGCATTTT

size: NA
D: NA
V: TRBV2
J: TRBJ1-3
CDR3: CASSGASVGNTIYF
DNA: TGTGCCAGCAGTGGGGCTTCGGTCGGAAACACCATATATTTT

size: once
D: TRBD2
V: TRBV11-2
J: TRBJ2-7
CDR3: CASSLDQAGGEQYF
DNA: TGTGCCAGCAGCTTAGATCAGGCCGGGGGGGAGCAGTACTTC

size: NA
D: TRBD2
V: TRBV6-2/TRBV6-3
J: TRBJ2-3
CDR3: CASSNLAGGPADTQYF
DNA: TGTGCCAGCAGTAACCTAGCGGGAGGGCCGGCAGATACGCAGTATTTT

size: NA
D: NA
V: TRBV7-6
J: TRBJ2-7
CDR3: CASSLTGEAEDGEQYF
DNA: TGTGCCAGCAGCCTCACCGGGGAGGCCGAAGATGGCGAGCAGTACTTC

size: NA
D: TRBD2
V: TRBV11-3
J: TRBJ2-1
CDR3: CASSLDLGTSGRSYNEQFF
DNA: TGTGCCAGCAGCTTAGATCTGGGGACTAGCGGGAGGTCCTACAATGAGCAGTTCTTC

size: NA
D: TRBD1
V: TRBV2
J: TRBJ1-2
CDR3: CASRDRGNYGYTF
DNA: TGTGCCAGCAGAGACAGGGGTAACTATGGCTACACCTTC

size: NA
D: TRBD1
V: TRBV19
J: TRBJ1-5
CDR3: CASAGTGDQPQHF
DNA: TGTGCCAGTGCCGGGACAGGGGATCAGCCCCAGCATTTT

size: few
D: TRBD1
V: TRBV11-2
J: TRBJ1-5
CDR3: CASSENDRGGNQPQHF
DNA: TGTGCCAGCAGCGAAAACGACAGGGGTGGCAATCAGCCCCAGCATTTT

size: few
D: NA
V: TRBV7-8
J: TRBJ1-5
CDR3: CASSLAEISNQPQHF
DNA: TGTGCCAGCAGCTTAGCGGAGATTAGCAATCAGCCCCAGCATTTT

size: NA
D: NA
V: TRBV6-1
J: TRBJ1-5
CDR3: CASSEGHPNQPQHF
DNA: TGTGCCAGCAGTGAAGGGCACCCCAATCAGCCCCAGCATTTT

size: NA
D: NA
V: TRBV6-5
J: TRBJ1-2
CDR3: CASSYGGAPYGYTF
DNA: TGTGCCAGCAGTTACGGGGGGGCGCCCTATGGCTACACCTTC

size: NA
D: NA
V: TRBV4-1
J: TRBJ1-2
CDR3: CASSQDGKVYGYTF
DNA: TGCGCCAGCAGCCAAGACGGGAAGGTTTATGGCTACACCTTC

size: NA
D: TRBD1
V: TRBV23-1
J: TRBJ1-6
CDR3: CASRLRRTGVNSPLHF
DNA: TGCGCCAGCAGGCTGCGCCGGACAGGGGTTAATTCACCCCTCCACTTT

size: NA
D: NA
V: TRBV29-1
J: TRBJ1-2
CDR3: CSVDGGYTF
DNA: TGCAGCGTTGACGGGGGCTACACCTTC

size: many
D: TRBD1
V: TRBV2
J: TRBJ2-2
CDR3: CASTSDRAGELFF
DNA: TGTGCCAGCACTTCCGACAGGGCCGGGGAGCTGTTTTTT

size: few
D: TRBD1
V: TRBV7-2
J: TRBJ2-7
CDR3: CASSLAARDRAYLSFYEQYF
DNA: TGTGCCAGCAGCTTAGCTGCGCGAGACAGGGCTTATCTATCGTTCTACGAGCAGTACTTC

size: NA
D: TRBD2
V: TRBV4-2
J: TRBJ2-3
CDR3: CASSQVGRASGTTDTQYF
DNA: TGTGCCAGCAGCCAAGTTGGGCGGGCTAGCGGGACCACAGATACGCAGTATTTT

size: few
D: NA
V: TRBV5-1
J: TRBJ1-1
CDR3: CASSPRGTEAFF
DNA: TGCGCCAGCAGCCCACGAGGCACTGAAGCTTTCTTT

size: NA
D: TRBD1
V: TRBV23-1
J: TRBJ2-7
CDR3: CASSHGQGASYEQYF
DNA: TGCGCCAGCAGTCATGGACAGGGCGCATCCTACGAGCAGTACTTC

size: NA
D: NA
V: TRBV19
J: TRBJ1-1
CDR3: CASSRGSTEAFF
DNA: TGTGCCAGTAGTCGGGGGTCGACTGAAGCTTTCTTT

size: NA
D: NA
V: TRBV7-7
J: TRBJ1-3
CDR3: CASSSLPGNTIYF
DNA: TGTGCTAGCAGCTCCCTTCCTGGAAACACCATATATTTT

size: NA
D: TRBD2
V: TRBV5-6
J: TRBJ2-5
CDR3: CASSPGLVKETQYF
DNA: TGTGCCAGCAGCCCGGGACTAGTAAAAGAGACCCAGTACTTC

size: NA
D: NA
V: TRBV11-2
J: TRBJ2-5
CDR3: CASSLDGRAQETQYF
DNA: TGTGCCAGCAGCTTAGATGGGCGGGCTCAAGAGACCCAGTACTTC

size: NA
D: NA
V: TRBV19
J: TRBJ1-3
CDR3: CASTMGGSGNTIYF
DNA: TGTGCCAGTACCATGGGGGGGTCTGGAAACACCATATATTTT

size: NA
D: TRBD2
V: TRBV5-1
J: TRBJ2-1
CDR3: CASSLGVAGVGEQFF
DNA: TGCGCCAGCAGCTTGGGAGTAGCGGGAGTGGGTGAGCAGTTCTTC

size: NA
D: NA
V: TRBV19
J: TRBJ1-5
CDR3: CASSIPGGNQPQHF
DNA: TGTGCCAGTAGTATCCCAGGGGGCAATCAGCCCCAGCATTTT

size: few
D: TRBD2
V: TRBV6-1
J: TRBJ2-3
CDR3: CASSDVAGGTDTQYF
DNA: TGTGCCAGCAGTGATGTAGCGGGGGGCACAGATACGCAGTATTTT

size: NA
D: NA
V: TRBV7-2
J: TRBJ2-3
CDR3: CASSFGKSTDTQYF
DNA: TGTGCCAGCAGCTTCGGGAAATCCACAGATACGCAGTATTTT

size: NA
D: NA
V: TRBV6-6
J: TRBJ1-1
CDR3: CASTPGGRAFF
DNA: TGTGCCAGCACCCCGGGTGGTCGAGCTTTCTTT

size: NA
D: NA
V: TRBV29-1
J: TRBJ1-1
CDR3: CSVATILNRETLNTEAFF
DNA: TGCAGCGTCGCTACCATCCTAAACAGGGAAACACTGAACACTGAAGCTTTCTTT

size: NA
D: NA
V: TRBV29-1
J: TRBJ2-1
CDR3: CSVETGRVYNEQFF
DNA: TGCAGCGTTGAAACGGGCAGGGTCTACAATGAGCAGTTCTTC

size: NA
D: NA
V: TRBV5-6
J: TRBJ2-2
CDR3: CASSLSRLVSTGELFF
DNA: TGTGCCAGCAGCTTATCGCGACTAGTGAGCACCGGGGAGCTGTTTTTT

size: NA
D: NA
V: TRBV7-2
J: TRBJ1-2
CDR3: CASSPRQNPGDGYTF
DNA: TGTGCCAGCAGCCCTCGACAGAATCCTGGAGATGGCTACACCTTC